A selection of T cell receptor beta chains follows, all from one sample in a study of persistence of HIV-infected CD4 T cells. Produced via immunoSEQ multiplex PCR; TCRdb's table is partial and in-frame only. This table holds about 37,000 clones, around 80% found once. Their antigens are not known. Material: CD4+ T cells sorted from PBMCs after approximately 20-hour stimulation, obtained from a patient who received antiretroviral therapy. The receptors come from an adult man with HIV who was CMV-seropositive. CDR3s leave out the opening cysteine and the closing phenylalanine or tryptophan.

V	CDR3
TRBV5-1	ASSLNDKEKLF
TRBV9	ASSVLPDVSSYNEQF
TRBV11-2	ASSLVLSTQGQAEKLF
TRBV4-1	ASSEGQGTYGYT
TRBV19	ASGVGGRGEQY
TRBV18	ASSPHMEAQFYEQY
TRBV14	ASSSDLRLF
TRBV9	ASSQLTANTEAF
TRBV15	ATSTQMGTEAF
TRBV6-5	ASSYSPGQGGNTIY
TRBV5-1	ASSVGGGERKTQY
TRBV10-3	AISEIWATGGVDTQY
TRBV10-3	AISESQNYEQY
TRBV6-5	AISTGANSPLH
TRBV24-1	ATSDPGTGSSNQPQH
TRBV2	ASWGGAGREQF
TRBV28	ASSFGQYSYEQY
TRBV2	ASSEAVGLSGNTIY
TRBV30	AWSKISGNTIY
TRBV18	ASSQAGQGATNEKLF
TRBV9	ASSPTYGQSATYEQY
TRBV5-1	ASSLDPLLTDTQY
TRBV18	ASSPSGQGKTEAF
TRBV7-2	ASSLRWSGSYEQY
TRBV28	ASSSLGGRRHEQY
TRBV18	ASSPPSGNGNTIY
TRBV6-1	ASSDPDRWGEGYT
TRBV4-1	ASSQTLGQGASQPQH
TRBV21-1	ASSSGTAGGDYGYT
TRBV4-2	ASSQEAPGGHGYT
TRBV3-1/TRBV3-2	ASSRTDGNTGELF
TRBV7-9	ASSTLQGYEQY
TRBV15	ATSRVGQTEAF